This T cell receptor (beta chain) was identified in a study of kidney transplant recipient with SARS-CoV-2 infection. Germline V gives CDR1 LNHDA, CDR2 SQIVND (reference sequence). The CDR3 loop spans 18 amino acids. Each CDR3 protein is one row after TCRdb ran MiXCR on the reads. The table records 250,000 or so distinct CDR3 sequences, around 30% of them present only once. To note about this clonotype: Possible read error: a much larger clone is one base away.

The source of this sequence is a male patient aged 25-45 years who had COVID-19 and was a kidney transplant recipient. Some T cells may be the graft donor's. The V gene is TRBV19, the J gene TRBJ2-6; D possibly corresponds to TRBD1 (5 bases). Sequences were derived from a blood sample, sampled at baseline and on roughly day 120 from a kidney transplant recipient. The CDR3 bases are TGTGCCAGTAGTATCCGACACCGCCAGCATTCTGGGGCCAACGTCCCGACTTTC. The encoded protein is CASSIRHRQHSGANVPTF.